The present T cell receptor (beta chain) was sequenced within a study of blood T cell repertoires in COVID-19. This CDR3 comprises 15 residues. The V and J ends lost 5 bases and 3 bases, in that order; junction bases with no gene match: 4. Germline CDR1 is MDHEN and CDR2 is SYDVKM. The method was immunoSEQ multiplex PCR; TCRdb's version includes in-frame clones alone and lacks a portion of them. This sample has over 350,000 clones, with roughly 91% found just once. The origin of this receptor is a woman aged 18-30 years who had recovered from COVID-19. The rearrangement links TRBV28 to TRBJ2-2, with 9 bases lining up with TRBD1. Source material: PBMCs or T cells enriched from blood (not recorded which). CDR3 bases: TGTGCCAGCAGTCCCGGACAGGGGTACACCGGGGAGCTGTTTTTT. Encoded protein: CASSPGQGYTGELFF.